This T cell receptor beta chain was documented in a study of CD4+ T cells in melanoma. Some clones are missing from TCRdb's copy, which holds only in-frame ones; the method was immunoSEQ multiplex PCR. The table includes 13,000 to 15,000 clones, roughly 70% detected once. Germline V gene lookup returns CDR1 MNHEY and CDR2 SVGAGI. The CDR3 sequence is 14 residues long. V lost 3 bases and J lost 6, with 13 bases in between. The rearrangement joins TRBV6-5 to TRBJ2-3; D is possibly TRBD2 (6 bases). Material for sequencing was cells from a culture (not recorded whether cultured in vitro). The TCR sequence derives from a human donor with melanoma. The CDR3 nucleotides are TGTGCCAGCAGTTATGGGGGGAGTAGGGATACGCAGTATTTT. As protein: CASSYGGSRDTQYF.